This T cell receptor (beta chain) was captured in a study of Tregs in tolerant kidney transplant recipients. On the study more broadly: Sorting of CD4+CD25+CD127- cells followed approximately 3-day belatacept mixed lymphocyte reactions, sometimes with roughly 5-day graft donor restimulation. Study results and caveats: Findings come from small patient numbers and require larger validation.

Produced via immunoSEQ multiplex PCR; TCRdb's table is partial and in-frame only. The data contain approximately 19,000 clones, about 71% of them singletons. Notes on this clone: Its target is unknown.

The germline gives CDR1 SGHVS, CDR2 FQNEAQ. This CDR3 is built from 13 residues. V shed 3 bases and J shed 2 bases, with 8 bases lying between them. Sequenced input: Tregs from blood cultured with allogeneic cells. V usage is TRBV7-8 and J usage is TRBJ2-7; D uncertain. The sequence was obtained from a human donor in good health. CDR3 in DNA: TGTGCCAGCAGCTTTGGGCAGACCTACGAGCAGTACTTC. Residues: CASSFGQTYEQYF. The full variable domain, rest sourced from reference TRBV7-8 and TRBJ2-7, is GAGVSQSPRYKVAKRGQDVALRCDPISGHVSLFWYQQALGQGPEFLTYFQNEAQLDKSGLPSDRFFAERPEGSVSTLKIQRTQQEDSAVYLCASSFGQTYEQYFGPGTRLTVT.